The 25 T cell receptor beta chains given below trace back to one sample, sequenced in a study of T cells in Graves' hyperthyroidism and ophthalmopathy (dated by TCRdb to the late 2010s). The receptor library was made with multiplex PCR. Data came from an Illumina HiSeq 2000. The TCR beta CDR3 regions were amplified from RNA transcripts. The TCR CDR3 was subjected to a first round of RT-PCR using the HTBI primer set and the Qiagen OneStep RT-PCR kit. TCRdb cleaned the public reads at Q25 with fastp, built clones with MiXCR and kept in-frame beta chains. CDR3 protein duplicates are merged, each entry listing the most common genes and DNA. Here the sample has fewer than 450,000 distinct CDR3 sequences; about 16% occur a single time. Of the sample, 15% to 20% falls within the top ten clones. Material: blood. The receptor set was obtained from a woman aged 55 to 70 with Graves' ophthalmopathy.

The V gene is TRBV2, the J gene TRBJ2-3; TRBD2 agrees at 9 bases. This CDR3 region has 15 residues. The V gene end was trimmed by 3 bases and the J gene end by 4 bases; junction bases not matched to a gene: 5. Germline V gives CDR1 SNHLY, CDR2 FYNNEI. The CDR3 loop reads CASSEGGGGADTQYF. Here the CDR3 DNA reads TGTGCCAGCAGTGAGGGCGGGGGGGGCGCAGATACGCAGTATTTT.

V is TRBV7-8 and J is TRBJ1-5; 8 bases map to TRBD1. Trimming at V came to 3 bases and at J to 7 bases, leaving 8 bases not matched to a gene. The CDR3 extends over 15 amino acids. CDR1 and CDR2 from the germline V gene are SGHVS and FQNEAQ. CDR3 in DNA: TGTGCCAGCAGCTTTTTTTCGGCAGGGGGCCAGCCCCAGCATTTT. Its protein product is CASSFFSAGGQPQHF.

The chain carries TRBV29-1 and TRBJ2-3; a possible D gene is TRBD2 (6 bases). This CDR3 has 15 residues. Trimming took off 5 bases at V and 6 bases at J, with 21 bases between the two ends. Germline values: CDR1 SQVTM, CDR2 ANQGSEA. CDR3 DNA: TGCAGCGTTAGGATAGCCCGGGACTTAGACGATACGCAGTATTTT. This translates into CSVRIARDLDDTQYF.

At least ten counts were recorded for this clonotype. This chain uses TRBV28 with TRBJ2-1; possibly TRBD1 or TRBD2 for D (6 bases each). V dropped 5 bases and J dropped 4 bases, with 12 bases sitting between them. CDR3 length: 14 residues. CDR1 is MDHEN, CDR2 SYDVKM, per germline. CDR3 in amino acids: CASSQGTFYNEQFF. CDR3 nucleotide sequence: TGTGCCAGCAGTCAGGGGACTTTTTACAATGAGCAGTTCTTC.

This clonotype was counted many times. The gene calls are TRBV11-2 and TRBJ2-1, with 15 bases identical to TRBD2. The V gene end was trimmed by 6 bases and the J gene end by 0 bases; junction bases not matched to a gene: 6. The CDR3 is 18 residues long. CDR1 is SGHAT, CDR2 FQNNGV, per germline. The CDR3, as DNA: TGTGCCAGCAGGGGACTAGCGGGAGGACCGAGCTCCTACAATGAGCAGTTCTTC. Protein sequence: CASRGLAGGPSSYNEQFF.

This clonotype showed up just a few times. V gene TRBV7-6 combines with J gene TRBJ2-5, with 10 bases that match TRBD2. Germline lookup yields CDR1 SGHVS and CDR2 FNYEAQ. The CDR3 totals 15 residues. Unmatched junction bases numbered 6, after V lost 5 bases and J lost 3 bases. Here the CDR3 reads CASSRGSGREETQYF. The DNA for the CDR3 is TGTGCCAGCAGCCGAGGGAGCGGGAGGGAAGAGACCCAGTACTTC.

This chain uses TRBV20-1 with TRBJ2-3; 13 bases agree with TRBD2. Germline trimming cut 3 bases from V and 6 bases from J; bases unmatched to any gene: 6. Germline loops: CDR1 DFQATT, CDR2 SNEGSKA (reference sequence). This CDR3 is 15 amino acids long. DNA for the CDR3: TGCAGTGCTAGTGGGGGACTAGCGGGAACCGATACGCAGTATTTT. Protein product: CSASGGLAGTDTQYF.

This clonotype was found many times. The genes are TRBV2 and TRBJ2-3, with 9 nucleotides matching TRBD2. CDR1 SNHLY and CDR2 FYNNEI come from the germline V gene. The CDR3 has 16 amino acids. J gave up 2 bases and V 6 bases, and 9 bases lay outside the gene matches. The CDR3 is CASSAPGLAVTDTQYF. The CDR3 bases are TGTGCCAGCAGCGCCCCGGGACTAGCAGTCACAGATACGCAGTATTTT.

This clonotype occurred many times. V gene TRBV12-3 or TRBV12-4 combines with J gene TRBJ2-7; possibly TRBD2 for D (6 bases). V was trimmed by 4 bases and J by 3 bases, leaving 13 bases between them. This CDR3 region has 14 residues. The CDR3 bases are TGTGCCAGCAGTTCCATGCCTAGCGACTACGAGCAGTACTTC. As protein: CASSSMPSDYEQYF.

This clonotype came up a few times. A much bigger clone sits one base away, suggesting this may be a read error. V is TRBV12-3 or TRBV12-4 and J is TRBJ2-7, with D perhaps given as TRBD1 or TRBD2 (5 bases each). The CDR3 contains 10 residues. Trimming shortened V by 8 bases and J by 3 bases, and 5 bases separated the two germline ends. CDR3 in amino acids: CASGGYEQYF. The DNA of the CDR3 is TGTGCCAGCGGGGGCTACGAGCAGTACTTC.

This clonotype was observed at least ten times. The chain is built from TRBV5-1 and TRBJ2-3; no firm D call. The CDR3 is 15 residues long. The V and J ends lost 2 bases and 2 bases respectively, with 12 bases between them. In germline, CDR1 is SGHRS, CDR2 YFSETQ. CDR3 coding DNA: TGCGCCAGCAGCTTTGATACGGTTTCCACAGATACGCAGTATTTT. Translation: CASSFDTVSTDTQYF.

This clonotype has at least ten counts. The rearrangement links TRBV3-1 to TRBJ2-5; TRBD1 matches 11 bases. From germline, CDR1 is LGHDT and CDR2 YNNKEL (reference sequence). V trimming: 0 bases; J trimming: 5 bases; junction bases outside the gene matches: 8. CDR3 length: 17 amino acids. DNA of the CDR3: TGTGCCAGCAGCCAAGATAGGACAGGGGGCGATATGGAGACCCAGTACTTC. Translation gives CASSQDRTGGDMETQYF.

This clonotype was seen ten or more times. The chain joins TRBV27 to TRBJ2-7; no clear D gene. The CDR3 loop spans 13 amino acids. Trimming shortened V by 5 bases and J by 6 bases, and 14 bases separated the two germline ends. Germline values: CDR1 MNHEY, CDR2 SMNVEV (reference sequence). CDR3 amino acids: CASSPLLRSEQYF. The CDR3 DNA follows: TGTGCCAGCAGTCCCCTTTTGAGGTCCGAGCAGTACTTC.

This clonotype was seen many times. The chain joins TRBV27 to TRBJ2-2; D assignment may be TRBD1 or TRBD2 (6 bases each). CDR3 length: 16 amino acids. Per the germline V gene, CDR1 is MNHEY and CDR2 is SMNVEV (reference sequence). V dropped 6 bases and J dropped 5 bases, with 19 bases sitting between them. CDR3 loop: CASSKSTRRGTGELFF. Written as DNA, the CDR3 is TGTGCCAGCAGCAAATCGACTAGAAGGGGGACCGGGGAGCTGTTTTTT.

Many counts were recorded for this clonotype. The V call is TRBV12-3 or TRBV12-4, the J call TRBJ2-2; no clear D gene. The CDR3 sequence is 16 residues long. With 1 base removed from V and 0 bases from J, the gap between germline ends came to 9 bases. CDR3 sequence: CASSLGGITNTGELFF. CDR3 nucleotides: TGTGCCAGCAGTTTAGGTGGGATCACGAACACCGGGGAGCTGTTTTTT.

The chain recombines TRBV7-9 with TRBJ2-4, with a tentative D call TRBD1 (6 bases). The germline V and J ends were trimmed by 0 bases and 13 bases, with 13 bases remaining between them. CDR3 length: 13 residues. The germline V gene encodes CDR1 SEHNR and CDR2 FQNEAQ (reference sequence). In DNA, the CDR3 is TGTGCCAGCAGCTTAGCGGACAGCGCCCAACAGTACTTC. Translated: CASSLADSAQQYF.

In this sample, this clonotype turned up a few times. The chain employs TRBV27 and TRBJ1-6; D might be TRBD1 (6 bases). Germline V gene lookup returns CDR1 MNHEY and CDR2 SMNVEV (reference sequence). The CDR3 spans 15 residues. V dropped 6 bases and J dropped 5 bases, with 14 bases sitting between them. The CDR3 protein is CASRPNRDNNSPLHF. CDR3 coding DNA: TGTGCCAGCAGGCCAAACCGGGACAATAATTCACCCCTCCACTTT.

This clonotype was observed at least ten times. The J gene is TRBJ2-1, the V gene TRBV6-1; no clear D. The CDR3 runs 15 residues. Germline CDR1 MNHNS, CDR2 SASEGT. V lost 0 bases and J 9 bases, leaving 15 bases between the germline ends. The CDR3 DNA reads TGTGCCAGCAGTGAAGCGCCCCCGCCGGTGGGTGAGCAGTTCTTC. Translated: CASSEAPPPVGEQFF.

The chain joins TRBV4-1 to TRBJ1-2; no reliable D call. Germline V lookup: CDR1 MGHRA, CDR2 YSYEKL. The ends were cut back, 2 bases at V and 0 bases at J, with 4 bases in the middle. The CDR3 covers 13 residues. CDR3 nucleotide sequence: TGCGCCAGCAGCCAAAGGGCTAACTATGGCTACACCTTC. Protein: CASSQRANYGYTF.

In regard to this clonotype: This may come from a read error, since a much larger clone is one base off. The chain recombines TRBV12-3 or TRBV12-4 with TRBJ2-1, with TRBD2 matching over 13 bases. Trimming removed 6 bases from V and 14 bases from J; junction bases left unmatched: 10. This CDR3 has 14 amino acids. CDR3 DNA sequence: TGTGCCAGCAGGACAGGACTAGCGGGGGTTAAGAAGTTCTTC. It specifies CASRTGLAGVKKFF.

The sample holds a few counts of this clonotype. The chain recombines TRBV5-1 with TRBJ2-6; D is perhaps TRBD1 (5 bases). This CDR3 comprises 15 residues. Trimming stripped 4 bases from V and 0 bases from J, with 8 bases between. The germline gives CDR1 SGHRS, CDR2 YFSETQ. Written as DNA, the CDR3 is TGCGCCAGCAGCGTCACAGGCTCTGGGGCCAACGTCCTGACTTTC. It translates to CASSVTGSGANVLTF.

A few counts support this clonotype. The gene calls are TRBV20-1 and TRBJ2-1; no reliable D call. Germline V lookup: CDR1 DFQATT, CDR2 SNEGSKA (reference sequence). CDR3 length: 12 residues. Trimming took off 3 bases at V and 5 bases at J, with 8 bases between the two ends. The chain's CDR3 is CSARGYNNEQFF. In nucleotides, the CDR3 is TGCAGTGCTAGGGGCTACAACAATGAGCAGTTCTTC.

The table lists this clonotype with many counts. CDR3 residues: CSARDRRLGGYTF. The CDR3 DNA follows: TGCAGTGCTAGAGATAGGAGGTTAGGTGGCTACACCTTC. The gene calls are TRBV20-1 and TRBJ1-2; no definite D call. The CDR3 has 13 amino acids. CDR1 is DFQATT and CDR2 is SNEGSKA in the germline V gene (reference sequence). Trimming took 0 bases from V and 7 from J, leaving 12 bases between them.

The chain carries TRBV20-1 and TRBJ1-1; D perhaps matches TRBD1 (6 bases). From germline, CDR1 is DFQATT and CDR2 SNEGSKA (reference sequence). The CDR3 runs to 14 residues. CDR3 nucleotide sequence: TGCAGCGGGGCCATAGGGGGTTGGAACACTGAAGCTTTCTTT. This gives the protein CSGAIGGWNTEAFF.

This clonotype was counted at least ten times. This chain links TRBV29-1 with TRBJ2-7; 9 nucleotides align to TRBD1. The junction had 10 bases not matched to a gene; V was cut back by 7 bases and J by 3 bases. In germline, CDR1 is SQVTM, CDR2 ANQGSEA. The CDR3 runs to 14 residues. Written as DNA, the CDR3 is TGCAGCGCCCTTTCGGGACAGGGCGGCTACGAGCAGTACTTC. Translated, it gives CSALSGQGGYEQYF.